Following are 4 T cell receptor beta chains from one sample sequenced in a study of blood T cell repertoires in COVID-19. Repertoires were generated with immunoSEQ multiplex PCR, while TCRdb's copy carries only in-frame clones and drops some. The sample records about 180,000 clones, about 80% being singletons. The material sequenced was peripheral blood. The receptor source for this set is an older woman with acute or convalescent COVID-19.

The rearrangement joins TRBV10-3 to TRBJ2-5, with 11 bases that match TRBD2. The germline CDR1 and CDR2 sequences are ENHRY and SYGVKD. The CDR3 contains 15 residues. V trimming: 0 bases; J trimming: 5 bases; junction bases outside the gene matches: 2. The CDR3 nucleotides read TGTGCCATCAGTGAGTCGGCTAGCGGGAGGGAGACCCAGTACTTC. It specifies CAISESASGRETQYF.

The chain links TRBV5-1 to TRBJ2-2, with 7 bases that match TRBD1. This CDR3 is built from 16 residues. With V trimmed by 0 bases and J by 1 base, 3 bases remained unmatched. CDR1 SGHRS and CDR2 YFSETQ come from the germline V gene. This chain's CDR3 is CASSLAAGGNTGELFF. CDR3 sequence (DNA): TGCGCCAGCAGCTTGGCCGCAGGGGGGAACACCGGGGAGCTGTTTTTT.

This clone has just one count. The V gene is TRBV5-1, the J gene TRBJ2-5; 7 nucleotides line up with TRBD2. The CDR3 is made up of 15 amino acids. CDR1 is SGHRS and CDR2 is YFSETQ in the germline V gene. Unmatched junction bases numbered 9, after V lost 6 bases and J lost 1 base. CDR3 protein: CASTDSGGPQETQYF. CDR3 nucleotide sequence: TGCGCCAGCACCGACTCGGGGGGACCCCAAGAGACCCAGTACTTC.

The gene calls are TRBV7-8 and TRBJ1-6; the D is unclear. The CDR3 length is 12 residues. Trimming stripped 3 bases from V and 9 bases from J, with 6 bases between. Per germline, CDR1 SGHVS and CDR2 FQNEAQ. This CDR3 is CASSFESSPLHF. In DNA, the CDR3 is TGTGCCAGCAGCTTTGAGAGTTCACCCCTCCACTTT.